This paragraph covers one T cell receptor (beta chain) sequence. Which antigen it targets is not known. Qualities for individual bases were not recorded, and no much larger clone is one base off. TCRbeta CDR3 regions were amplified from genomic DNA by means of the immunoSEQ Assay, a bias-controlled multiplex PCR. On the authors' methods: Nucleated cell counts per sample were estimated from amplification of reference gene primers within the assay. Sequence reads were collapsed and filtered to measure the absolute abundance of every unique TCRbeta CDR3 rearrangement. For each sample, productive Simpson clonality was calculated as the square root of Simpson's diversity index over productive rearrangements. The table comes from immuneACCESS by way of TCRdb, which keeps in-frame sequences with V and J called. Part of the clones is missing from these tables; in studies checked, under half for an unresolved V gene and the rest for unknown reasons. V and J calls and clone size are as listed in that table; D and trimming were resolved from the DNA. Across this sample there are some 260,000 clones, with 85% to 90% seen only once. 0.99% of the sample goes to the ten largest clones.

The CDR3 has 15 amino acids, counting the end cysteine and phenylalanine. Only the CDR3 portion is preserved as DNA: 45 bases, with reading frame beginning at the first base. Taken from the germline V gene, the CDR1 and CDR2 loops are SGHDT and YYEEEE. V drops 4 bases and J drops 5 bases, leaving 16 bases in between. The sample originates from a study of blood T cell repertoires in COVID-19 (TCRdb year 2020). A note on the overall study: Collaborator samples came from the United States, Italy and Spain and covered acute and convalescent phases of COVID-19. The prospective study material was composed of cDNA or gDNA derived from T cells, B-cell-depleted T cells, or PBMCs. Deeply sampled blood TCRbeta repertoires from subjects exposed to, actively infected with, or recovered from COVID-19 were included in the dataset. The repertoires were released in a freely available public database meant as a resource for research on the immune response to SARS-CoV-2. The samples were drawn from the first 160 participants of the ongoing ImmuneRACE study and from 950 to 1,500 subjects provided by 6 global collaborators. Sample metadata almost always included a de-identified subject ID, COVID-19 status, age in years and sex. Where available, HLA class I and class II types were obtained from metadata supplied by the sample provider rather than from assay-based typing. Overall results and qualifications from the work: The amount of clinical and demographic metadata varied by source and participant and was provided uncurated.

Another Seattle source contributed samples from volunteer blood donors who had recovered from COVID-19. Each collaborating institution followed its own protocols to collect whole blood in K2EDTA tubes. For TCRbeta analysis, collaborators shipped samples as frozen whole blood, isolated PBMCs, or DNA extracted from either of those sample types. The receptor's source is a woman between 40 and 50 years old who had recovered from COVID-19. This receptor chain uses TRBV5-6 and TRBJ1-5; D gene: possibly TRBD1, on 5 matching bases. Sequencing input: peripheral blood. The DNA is TGTGCCAGCAGCCGGAGGGGCAGGGTCGATCAGCCCCAGCATTTT. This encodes CASSRRGRVDQPQHF.